This entry lists 27 T cell receptor beta chains sequenced from one sample in a study of T-cell memory formation after mild COVID-19 listed by TCRdb under 2021. Libraries came from 5' RACE. Sequencing relied on an Illumina NovaSeq 6000. TCRdb applied fastp at Q25 and MiXCR to the public reads, then kept only in-frame beta chains. Rows with one shared CDR3 protein collapse into an entry with the most common genes and DNA. The sample yields approximately 170,000 distinct CDR3 sequences; about an eighth were counted once. Roughly 3.3% of the sample lies in the top ten. Sequencing was carried out using PBMCs or a T cell subset sorted from them (not recorded which). All receptors derive from a man aged 18 to 30 who had mild COVID-19 (a few samples of this study predate the infection). The sample titles of this study are shuffled in the database, so cell type and time point are left out; the donor was told from shared clones.

This clonotype was counted only a few times. The V gene is TRBV20-1, the J gene TRBJ2-1; 11 nucleotides align to TRBD1. The CDR3 runs 19 residues. Germline-derived CDR1 and CDR2 are DFQATT and SNEGSKA (reference sequence). The J segment lost 2 bases and the V segment lost 5 bases, leaving 17 bases of the junction unmatched. CDR3 DNA: TGCAGTGCTCCCCCCACGGACAGGGGGCGAATCTTGGCCTACAATGAGCAGTTCTTC. This sequence encodes CSAPPTDRGRILAYNEQFF.

In its sample, this clonotype was seen a few times. This chain joins TRBV15 and TRBJ2-6; D not certain. V lost 0 bases and J 2 bases, leaving 8 bases between the germline ends. This CDR3 contains 16 residues. Germline CDR1 and CDR2: LNHNV and YYDKDF (reference sequence). The CDR3 DNA follows: TGTGCCACCAGCAGAGAAGGAGAGGCTGGGGCCAACGTCCTGACTTTC. Its protein product is CATSREGEAGANVLTF.

This clonotype has just a few counts. V usage is TRBV5-1 and J usage is TRBJ2-7; 11 bases agree with TRBD1. In germline, CDR1 is SGHRS, CDR2 YFSETQ. The CDR3 consists of 15 residues. V trimming: 1 base; J trimming: 2 bases; junction bases outside the gene matches: 2. CDR3 protein: CASSLWGQGAYEQYF. The CDR3, as DNA: TGCGCCAGCAGCTTGTGGGGACAGGGGGCCTACGAGCAGTACTTC. Combining the CDR3 with reference TRBV5-1 and TRBJ2-7 gives the whole variable domain KAGVTQTPRYLIKTRGQQVTLSCSPISGHRSVSWYQQTPGQGLQFLFEYFSETQRNKGNFPGRFSGRQFSNSRSEMNVSTLELGDSALYLCASSLWGQGAYEQYFGPGTRLTVT.

This clonotype was detected a few times. The genes are TRBV29-1 and TRBJ1-5; D is perhaps TRBD1 (5 bases). CDR1 and CDR2 (germline): SQVTM, ANQGSEA. The CDR3 is 14 amino acids. Trimming left V 0 bases short and J 5 bases short, with 11 bases between. The CDR3 here is CSVEEAGSDQPQHF. The CDR3 coding sequence is TGCAGCGTTGAAGAGGCAGGGTCGGATCAGCCCCAGCATTTT.

The gene calls are TRBV12-3 or TRBV12-4 and TRBJ1-2; possibly TRBD1 for D (6 bases). Trimming removed 6 bases at V and 8 bases at J, with 13 bases between. The CDR3 runs 12 residues. CDR3 residues: CASSWGGNGYTF. The DNA for the CDR3 is TGTGCCAGCAGCTGGGGGGGCAACGGCTACACCTTC.

The rearrangement joins TRBV28 to TRBJ2-3, with 7 bases aligning to TRBD1. There are 17 residues in the CDR3. Germline V gene sequence: CDR1 MDHEN, CDR2 SYDVKM. V shed 5 bases, J shed 2 bases, and the junction held 13 bases outside the gene matches. The CDR3 loop is CASSPGRDSRPTDTQYF. The CDR3 coding sequence is TGTGCCAGCAGTCCTGGTAGGGACAGCCGCCCCACAGATACGCAGTATTTT.

V gene TRBV7-6 combines with J gene TRBJ1-4; D might be TRBD1 (6 bases). The CDR3 totals 14 residues. V lost 0 bases, J lost 6 bases, and 8 bases lay in between. Germline-derived CDR1 and CDR2 are SGHVS and FNYEAQ. Here the CDR3 reads CASSLAGGYEKLFF. As DNA, the CDR3 is TGTGCCAGCAGCTTAGCGGGGGGCTATGAAAAACTGTTTTTT.

This clonotype was recorded at least ten times. V gene TRBV4-1 combines with J gene TRBJ1-4, with TRBD1 matching 9 bases. J gave up 12 bases and V 4 bases, and 12 bases lay outside the gene matches. This CDR3 contains 15 residues. Germline V gene sequence: CDR1 MGHRA, CDR2 YSYEKL. The CDR3 DNA is TGCGCCAGCAGCCGGAGGACAGGGGCGTTTTTACAACTGTTTTTT. Translating gives CASSRRTGAFLQLFF.

This clonotype was counted only a few times. V usage is TRBV20-1 and J usage is TRBJ2-1, with D unresolved. The CDR3 has 13 amino acids. Germline V gene data show CDR1 as DFQATT and CDR2 as SNEGSKA (reference sequence). Trimming pared 7 bases from V and 2 bases from J, leaving 12 bases between. The CDR3 DNA sequence: TGCAGTGTCTACCAGGACCCCTACAATGAGCAGTTCTTC. Translated, it gives CSVYQDPYNEQFF.

J is TRBJ2-3 and V is TRBV5-1; tentatively, D is TRBD1 (7 bases). V dropped 5 bases and J dropped 4 bases, with 17 bases sitting between them. The CDR3 totals 15 residues. CDR1 and CDR2 (germline): SGHRS, YFSETQ. CDR3 protein: CASSLGGGRADTQYF. DNA of the CDR3: TGCGCCAGCAGTCTCGGAGGGGGCCGAGCAGATACGCAGTATTTT.

The chain has TRBV6-6 and TRBJ2-3; D possibly matches TRBD1 or TRBD2 (6 bases each). V lost 8 bases and J 7 bases, leaving 22 bases between the germline ends. CDR1 is MNHNY, CDR2 SVGAGI, per germline (reference sequence). This CDR3 is 15 amino acids long. Here the CDR3 reads CASLVSGALPHTQYF. The CDR3 coding sequence is TGTGCCAGCTTGGTATCGGGGGCCCTCCCACATACGCAGTATTTT.

This rearrangement joins TRBV5-1 to TRBJ1-6, with TRBD1 matching 9 bases. The CDR3 loop spans 15 amino acids. Unmatched junction bases numbered 7, after V lost 4 bases and J lost 8 bases. Looked up from germline, CDR1 is SGHRS and CDR2 is YFSETQ. Here the CDR3 DNA reads TGCGCCAGCAGCGCGGGACAGGGAGGTCATTCACCCCTCCACTTT. Translated, it gives CASSAGQGGHSPLHF.

This clonotype was seen only a few times. The genes are TRBV15 and TRBJ2-2; D may correspond to TRBD1 or TRBD2 (5 bases each). Looked up from germline, CDR1 is LNHNV and CDR2 is YYDKDF (reference sequence). Trimming removed 4 bases from V and 6 bases from J, with 21 bases in between. This CDR3 region has 17 residues. The CDR3 DNA reads as TGTGCCACCAGCAAAGAAGTCGGGGACCGGTCCTCCGGGGAGCTGTTTTTT. Residues: CATSKEVGDRSSGELFF.

This clonotype was found a few times. This rearrangement joins TRBV4-3 to TRBJ2-3; 8 bases match TRBD1. V lost 1 base, J lost 5 bases, and 2 bases stayed unmatched. This CDR3 has 14 residues. CDR1 is LGHNA and CDR2 is YSLEER in the germline V gene. The CDR3 coding sequence is TGCGCCAGCAGCCAAGGACAGGGGAAAGATACGCAGTATTTT. Translating gives CASSQGQGKDTQYF.

As for this clonotype: The CDR3 does not close with the conserved phenylalanine or tryptophan, likely indicating a read error. The chain recombines TRBV5-4 with TRBJ1-6; D possibly corresponds to TRBD1 (6 bases). The length of the CDR3 is 16 residues. Trimming left V 1 base short and J 7 bases short, with 15 bases between. The germline V gene has CDR1 SGHNT and CDR2 YYREEE (reference sequence). CDR3: CASSLSNREENSPLHL. The CDR3 coding sequence is TGTGCCAGCAGCTTGAGTAACAGGGAGGAGAATTCACCCCTCCACTTA.

The V and J genes are TRBV28 and TRBJ2-1; D is possibly TRBD1 or TRBD2 (5 bases each). Germline V lookup: CDR1 MDHEN, CDR2 SYDVKM. V dropped 10 bases and J dropped 3 bases, with 16 bases sitting between them. This CDR3 spans 14 amino acids. CDR3 sequence reads: CATDGASFYNEQFF. CDR3 nucleotides: TGTGCCACCGACGGGGCGTCGTTCTACAATGAGCAGTTCTTC.

This clonotype was observed at least ten times. The chain joins TRBV27 to TRBJ1-1; perhaps TRBD1 as D (5 bases). CDR3 size: 14 residues. V lost 4 bases to trimming and J lost 6 bases, with 15 bases between them. CDR1 is MNHEY, CDR2 SMNVEV, per germline (reference sequence). This CDR3 is CASSSPNDRSEAFF. The CDR3, as DNA: TGTGCCAGCAGTTCCCCGAATGACAGATCTGAAGCTTTCTTT.

V gene TRBV20-1 combines with J gene TRBJ1-5; tentatively, D is TRBD1 (6 bases). V was trimmed by 0 bases and J by 7 bases, leaving 19 bases between them. The CDR3 runs 16 residues. Germline CDR1 DFQATT, CDR2 SNEGSKA (reference sequence). CDR3 in amino acids: CSARDSPGQLDQPQHF. The DNA for the CDR3 is TGCAGTGCTAGAGATAGCCCTGGACAGCTAGACCAGCCCCAGCATTTT.

A few counts support this clonotype. The chain employs TRBV5-1 and TRBJ2-3, with 7 bases lining up with TRBD1. With V trimmed by 0 bases and J by 3 bases, 4 bases remained unmatched. The CDR3 spans 15 residues. Germline CDR1 and CDR2: SGHRS and YFSETQ. The CDR3 DNA is TGCGCCAGCAGCTTGGGACAGGGTGAGACAGATACGCAGTATTTT. This codes for CASSLGQGETDTQYF.

This clonotype was observed a handful of times. This sequence joins TRBV12-3 or TRBV12-4 and TRBJ2-3; D is perhaps TRBD2 (6 bases). The CDR3 consists of 15 residues. V was shortened by 5 bases and J by 4 bases, with 16 bases between the two germline ends. The CDR3 spells CASSPRLASADTQYF. The CDR3 DNA is TGTGCCAGCAGTCCCCGGCTAGCGTCGGCAGATACGCAGTATTTT.

This clonotype has just a few counts. This chain links TRBV30 with TRBJ1-5; no definite D call. V dropped 0 bases and J dropped 4 bases, with 10 bases sitting between them. In germline, CDR1 is GTSNPN, CDR2 SVGIG (reference sequence). The CDR3 loop spans 14 amino acids. CDR3 in DNA: TGTGCCTGGAGTGTAGATGCTGGGAATCAGCCCCAGCATTTT. Translated, it gives CAWSVDAGNQPQHF.

This clonotype was counted a few times. The CDR3 nucleotides are TGTGCCAGCAGCTATCGACAGGGGAACACAGATACGCAGTATTTT. Its protein product is CASSYRQGNTDTQYF. The chain carries TRBV7-9 and TRBJ2-3; 8 positions match TRBD1. CDR1 is SEHNR, CDR2 FQNEAQ, per germline (reference sequence). Unmatched junction bases numbered 5, after V lost 4 bases and J lost 2 bases. This CDR3 comprises 15 residues.

The CDR3 nucleotides read TGTGCCAGCAGTTTGGGGGAAGCTAATGAGCAGTTCTTC. Residues: CASSLGEANEQFF. The rearrangement uses TRBV12-3 or TRBV12-4 and TRBJ2-1, with D possibly being TRBD1 or TRBD2 (5 bases each). Trimming left V 3 bases short and J 7 bases short, with 10 bases between. The CDR3 totals 13 residues.

This chain uses TRBV20-1 with TRBJ1-1; no clear D. Looked up from germline, CDR1 is DFQATT and CDR2 is SNEGSKA (reference sequence). The CDR3 loop spans 13 amino acids. Trimming pared 0 bases from V and 2 bases from J, leaving 7 bases between. CDR3 protein: CSARDYGNTEAFF. The CDR3, as DNA: TGCAGTGCTAGAGATTACGGAAACACTGAAGCTTTCTTT.

The chain carries TRBV10-3 and TRBJ2-7; D ambiguous. The CDR3 is 13 amino acids. V lost 0 bases and J lost 4, with 7 bases in between. Germline V gene sequence: CDR1 ENHRY, CDR2 SYGVKD. This chain's CDR3 is CAISESPLYEQYV. Written as DNA, the CDR3 is TGTGCCATCAGTGAGTCACCCCTATACGAGCAGTACGTC.

In this sample, this clonotype turned up many times. The chain combines TRBV3-1 with TRBJ1-1; 7 nucleotides line up with TRBD1. The CDR3 covers 16 residues. Germline trimming cut 3 bases from V and 11 bases from J; bases unmatched to any gene: 18. Germline V lookup: CDR1 LGHDT, CDR2 YNNKEL (reference sequence). The CDR3 nucleotides read TGTGCCAGCAGCCAGTGGGGACAGACAACCAACACTTGGGCTTTCTTT. This encodes CASSQWGQTTNTWAFF.

The J gene is TRBJ2-5, the V gene TRBV12-3 or TRBV12-4; perhaps D is TRBD1 or TRBD2 (5 bases each). The CDR3 is 15 amino acids. V shed 4 bases and J shed 5 bases, with 17 bases lying between them. This chain's CDR3 is CASSSGTPGVETQYF. DNA for the CDR3: TGTGCCAGCAGTTCCGGGACCCCGGGCGTGGAGACCCAGTACTTC.